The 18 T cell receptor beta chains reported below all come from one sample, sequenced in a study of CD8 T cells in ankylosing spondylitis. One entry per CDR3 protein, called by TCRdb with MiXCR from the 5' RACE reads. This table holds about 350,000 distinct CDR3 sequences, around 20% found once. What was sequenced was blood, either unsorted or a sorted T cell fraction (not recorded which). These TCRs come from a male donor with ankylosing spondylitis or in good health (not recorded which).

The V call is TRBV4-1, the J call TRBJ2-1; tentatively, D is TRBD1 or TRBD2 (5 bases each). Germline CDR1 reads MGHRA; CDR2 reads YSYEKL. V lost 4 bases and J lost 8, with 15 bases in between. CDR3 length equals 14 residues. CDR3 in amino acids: CASSRLVMGDEQFF. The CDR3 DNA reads TGCGCCAGCAGCCGGCTAGTTATGGGGGATGAGCAGTTCTTC.

For the CDR3, the DNA is TGCGCCAGCAGTGAGTCGACGCAGTATTTT. Translating it yields CASSESTQYF. The chain has TRBV10-2 and TRBJ2-3; D is uncertain. Germline CDR1 reads WSHSY; CDR2 reads SAAADI. The CDR3 spans 10 residues. Trimming left V 0 bases short and J 9 bases short, with 1 base between.

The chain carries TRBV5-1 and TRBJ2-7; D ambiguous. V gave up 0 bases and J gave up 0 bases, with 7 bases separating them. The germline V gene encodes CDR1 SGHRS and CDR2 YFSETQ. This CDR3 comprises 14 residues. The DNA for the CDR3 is TGCGCCAGCAGCTTGGAAGGAATCTCCTACGAGCAGTACTTC. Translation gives CASSLEGISYEQYF.

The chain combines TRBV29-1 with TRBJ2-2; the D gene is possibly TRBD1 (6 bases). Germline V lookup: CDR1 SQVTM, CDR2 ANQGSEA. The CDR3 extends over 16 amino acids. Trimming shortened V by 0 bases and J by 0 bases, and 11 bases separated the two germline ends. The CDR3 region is CSVEESRTANTGELFF. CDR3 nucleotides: TGCAGCGTTGAAGAATCGAGGACAGCGAACACCGGGGAGCTGTTTTTT.

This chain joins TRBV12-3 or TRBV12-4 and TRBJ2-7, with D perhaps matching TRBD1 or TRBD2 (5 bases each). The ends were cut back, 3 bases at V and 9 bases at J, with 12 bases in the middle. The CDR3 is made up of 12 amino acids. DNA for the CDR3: TGTGCCAGCAGTTTTCTCGGGGCAGCGCAGTACTTC. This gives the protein CASSFLGAAQYF.

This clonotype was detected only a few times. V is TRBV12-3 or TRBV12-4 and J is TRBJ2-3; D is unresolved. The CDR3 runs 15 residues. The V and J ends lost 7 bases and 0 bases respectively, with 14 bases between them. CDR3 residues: CASTFGLTSTDTQYF. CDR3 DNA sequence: TGTGCCAGCACCTTCGGTCTAACTAGCACAGATACGCAGTATTTT.

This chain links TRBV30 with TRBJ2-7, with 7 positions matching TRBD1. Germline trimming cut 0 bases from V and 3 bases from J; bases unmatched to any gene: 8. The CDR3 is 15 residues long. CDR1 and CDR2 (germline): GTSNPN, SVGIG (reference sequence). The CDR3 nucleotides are TGTGCCTGGAGTGTACGGCAGGGGGTTAACTACGAGCAGTACTTC. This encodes CAWSVRQGVNYEQYF.

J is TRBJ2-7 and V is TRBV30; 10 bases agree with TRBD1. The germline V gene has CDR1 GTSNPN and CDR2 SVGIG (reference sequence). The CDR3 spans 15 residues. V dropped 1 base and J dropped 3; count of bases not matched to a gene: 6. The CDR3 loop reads CAWSGTGGALYEQYF. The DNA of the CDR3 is TGTGCCTGGAGTGGGACAGGGGGAGCGCTCTACGAGCAGTACTTC.

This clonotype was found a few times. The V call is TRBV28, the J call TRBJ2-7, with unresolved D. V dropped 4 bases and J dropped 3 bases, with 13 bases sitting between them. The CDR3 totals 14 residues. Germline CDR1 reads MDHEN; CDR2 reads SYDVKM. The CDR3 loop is CASSSPNQHYEQYF. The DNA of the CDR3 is TGTGCCAGCAGTTCCCCCAACCAGCACTACGAGCAGTACTTC.

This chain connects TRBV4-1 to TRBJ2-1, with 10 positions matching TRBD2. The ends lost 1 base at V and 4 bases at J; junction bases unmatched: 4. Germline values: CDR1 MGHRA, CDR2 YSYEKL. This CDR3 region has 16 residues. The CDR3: CASSQGGTSVYNEQFF. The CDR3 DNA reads TGCGCCAGCAGCCAAGGCGGGACTAGCGTATACAATGAGCAGTTCTTC.

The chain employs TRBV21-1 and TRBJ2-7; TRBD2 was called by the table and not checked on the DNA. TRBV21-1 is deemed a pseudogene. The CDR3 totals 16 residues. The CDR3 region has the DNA TGTGCCAGCAGCATCAGGGCGGGGGCCCTCTCCTACGAGCAGTACTTC. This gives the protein CASSIRAGALSYEQYF.

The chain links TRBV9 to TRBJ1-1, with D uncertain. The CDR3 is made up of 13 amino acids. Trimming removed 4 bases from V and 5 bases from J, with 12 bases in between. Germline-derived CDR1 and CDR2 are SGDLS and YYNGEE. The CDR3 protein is CASSTRTGTEAFF. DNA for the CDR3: TGTGCCAGCAGCACCCGGACCGGAACTGAAGCTTTCTTT.

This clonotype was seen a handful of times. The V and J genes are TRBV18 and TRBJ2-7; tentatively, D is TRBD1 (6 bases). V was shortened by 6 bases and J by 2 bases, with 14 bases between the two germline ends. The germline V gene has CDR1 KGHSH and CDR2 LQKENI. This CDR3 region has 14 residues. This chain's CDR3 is CASSPLDSPYEQYF. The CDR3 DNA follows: TGTGCCAGCTCGCCATTGGACAGCCCCTACGAGCAGTACTTC.

The CDR3 nucleotides are TGTGCCAGCACCATCGACAGGGGGTCTTACAATGAGCAGTTCTTC. Translated: CASTIDRGSYNEQFF. The chain is built from TRBV5-5 and TRBJ2-1, with 9 bases fitting TRBD1. V shed 6 bases and J 4 bases; nucleotides not matched to a gene: 8. In germline, CDR1 is SGHKS, CDR2 YYEKEE (reference sequence). CDR3 size: 15 residues.

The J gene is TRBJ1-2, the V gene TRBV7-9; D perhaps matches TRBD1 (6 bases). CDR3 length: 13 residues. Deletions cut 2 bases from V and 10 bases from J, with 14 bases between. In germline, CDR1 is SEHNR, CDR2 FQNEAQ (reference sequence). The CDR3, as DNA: TGTGCCAGCAGCTTACCTCGGGGGGCGACCTACACCTTC. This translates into CASSLPRGATYTF.

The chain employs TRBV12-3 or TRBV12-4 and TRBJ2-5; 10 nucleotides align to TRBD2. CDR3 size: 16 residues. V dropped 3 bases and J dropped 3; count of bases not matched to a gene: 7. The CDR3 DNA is TGTGCCAGCAGTTTTTCCGGGACTAGCGCAAAAGAGACCCAGTACTTC. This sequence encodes CASSFSGTSAKETQYF.

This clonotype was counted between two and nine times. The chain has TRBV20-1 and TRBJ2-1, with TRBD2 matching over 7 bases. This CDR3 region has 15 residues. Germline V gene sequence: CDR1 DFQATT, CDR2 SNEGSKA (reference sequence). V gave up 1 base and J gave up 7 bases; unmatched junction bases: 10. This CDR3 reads CSARATGTITNEQFF. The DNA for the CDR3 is TGCAGTGCTAGAGCAACCGGGACTATCACGAATGAGCAGTTCTTC.

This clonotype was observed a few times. The CDR3 DNA reads TGTGCCAGCAGTTTGGACCCGACAGGGGGCTTGTACGAGCAGTACTTC. Protein: CASSLDPTGGLYEQYF. This chain uses TRBV12-3 or TRBV12-4 with TRBJ2-7; 10 nucleotides match TRBD1. J was trimmed by 4 bases and V by 3 bases; bases with no gene match: 9. The CDR3 contains 16 residues.